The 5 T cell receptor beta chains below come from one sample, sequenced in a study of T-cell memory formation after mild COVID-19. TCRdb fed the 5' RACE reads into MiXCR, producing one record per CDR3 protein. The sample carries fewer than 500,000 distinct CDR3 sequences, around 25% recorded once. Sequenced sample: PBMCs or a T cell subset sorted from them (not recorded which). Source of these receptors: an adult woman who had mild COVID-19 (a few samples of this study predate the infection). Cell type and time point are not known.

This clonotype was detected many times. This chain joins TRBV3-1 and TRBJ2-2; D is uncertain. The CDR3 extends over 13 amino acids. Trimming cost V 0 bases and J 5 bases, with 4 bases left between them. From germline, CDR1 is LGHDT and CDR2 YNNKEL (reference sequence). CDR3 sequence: CASSQDRTGELFF. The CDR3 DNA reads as TGTGCCAGCAGCCAAGATCGTACCGGGGAGCTGTTTTTT. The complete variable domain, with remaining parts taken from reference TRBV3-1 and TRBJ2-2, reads DTAVSQTPKYLVTQMGNDKSIKCEQNLGHDTMYWYKQDSKKFLKIMFSYNNKELIINETVPNRFSPKSPDKAHLNLHINSLELGDSAVYFCASSQDRTGELFFGEGSRLTVL.

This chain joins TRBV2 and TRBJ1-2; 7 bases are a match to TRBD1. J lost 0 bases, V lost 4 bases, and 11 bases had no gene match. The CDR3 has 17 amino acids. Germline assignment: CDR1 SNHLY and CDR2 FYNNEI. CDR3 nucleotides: TGTGCCAGCAGTGGGGCCGGGACAGCGAGTTCTAACTATGGCTACACCTTC. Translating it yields CASSGAGTASSNYGYTF.

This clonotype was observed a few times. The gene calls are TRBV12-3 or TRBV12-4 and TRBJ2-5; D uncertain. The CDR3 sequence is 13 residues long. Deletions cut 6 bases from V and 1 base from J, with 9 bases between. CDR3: CASSSMGQETQYF. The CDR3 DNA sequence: TGTGCCAGCAGCTCCATGGGCCAAGAGACCCAGTACTTC.

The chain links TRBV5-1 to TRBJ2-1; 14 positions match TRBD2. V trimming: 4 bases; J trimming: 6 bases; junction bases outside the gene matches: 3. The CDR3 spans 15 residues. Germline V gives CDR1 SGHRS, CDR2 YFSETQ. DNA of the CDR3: TGCGCCAGCAGCCGGACTAGCGGGGGGCTCAATGAGCAGTTCTTC. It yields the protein CASSRTSGGLNEQFF.

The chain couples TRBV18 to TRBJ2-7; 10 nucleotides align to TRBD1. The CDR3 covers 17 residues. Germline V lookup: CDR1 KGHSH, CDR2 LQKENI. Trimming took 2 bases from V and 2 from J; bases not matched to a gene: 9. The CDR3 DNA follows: TGTGCCAGCTCACCAAGCGGCTACGGGACAGGGGCCTACGAGCAGTACTTC. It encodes CASSPSGYGTGAYEQYF.